The clone carrying this T cell receptor (delta chain) was seen only a few times. The antigen remains undetermined. TCRdb's entry gives the protein of a much larger clone, which mismatches this DNA's translation at residue 6, likely from a read error; the protein reported here is translated from the DNA. The sample is drawn from a study of γδ T cells in repeated Plasmodium falciparum infection. Study at large: Four controlled malaria infections with P. falciparum NF54 spanned around 660 days. Points from the study as a whole: Repeated controlled infections reportedly drove waves of new clonotype selection in Vdelta2-negative, mostly Vdelta1+, gammadelta repertoires. One small rural Malian village, predominantly a single ethnic group, supplied the cohort. Vdelta2-negative gammadelta repertoires appeared less diverse and less shared in Malian than Australian children.

Vgamma9/Vdelta2+ and Vdelta2-negative gammadelta T cells were flow-sorted from PBMC for bulk sequencing. With CATT, TCRdb re-called clones from the multiplex PCR reads. This table holds 70,000 to 95,000 delta-chain clones, more than 1.4% found once. The germline V gene encodes CDR1 TSWWSYY and CDR2 QGS. The V segment lost 3 bases and the J segment 1 base; nucleotides outside the gene matches: 16. The CDR3 is made up of 19 amino acids. The sequence derives from a pool of human donors (malaria-infected and uninfected, not separated). Sequenced input: gamma-delta T cells from blood. The rearrangement uses TRDV1 and TRDJ1; 8 nucleotides match TRDD3. The J gene was missing in TCRdb and was found by matching the end of the DNA to germline. This chain's CDR3 is CALGDSNDAGGPGTDKLIF. The CDR3 DNA reads as TGTGCTCTTGGGGACTCAAATGACGCTGGGGGACCAGGCACCGATAAACTCATCTTT.